This TCR beta chain was profiled in a study of OX40 agonist ivuxolimab in advanced cancers. Study at large: Melanoma, hepatocellular carcinoma, head and neck or renal cell cancer occurred in dose-escalation patients. The dose-escalation cohort was about 86% male, with a mean age of 60 years, ranging roughly 20 to 90. General study findings and limits: Average numbers of expanded clones were greater in CD8+ T cells than in CD4+.

The CDR3 spans 12 residues, counting both ends. Germline values: CDR1 MNHEY, CDR2 SVGAGI. Using immunoSEQ multiplex PCR, the repertoire was profiled, and TCRdb retains in-frame clones only, with some absent. The sample consists of 45,000 to 65,000 clones, about 86% of them appearing once. A note on this clone: Its antigen is not known. The CDR3 ends on some other residue instead of the conserved phenylalanine or tryptophan, so this is likely a read error. The DNA is left out, because the CDR3 cannot be placed on it with certainty; the CDR3 is given as TCRdb lists it.

Specimen: CD4+ or CD8+ T cells sorted from blood, collected in a trial of the OX40 agonist ivuxolimab. The source is an adult with an advanced solid tumor such as melanoma, head and neck, liver or kidney cancer. V and J are TRBV6-5 and TRBJ1-1. CDR3 loop: CASTGDGGQVSV.